A single T cell receptor (beta chain) is shown here with its context. The antigen is not known. Primers: 60 Vbeta forward and 13 Jbeta reverse. Sequencing was performed with immunoSEQ multiplex PCR; in TCRdb, only in-frame clones are kept and a portion is missing. The table lists fewer than 110,000 clones, roughly 72% of them singletons. This sample stems from a study of cytomegalovirus exposure and HLA in healthy donors. Study-level findings and limits: Researchers reported in a later analysis that common viral pathogens appeared linked to several top clusters. Association of a missense DCLRE1C variant with TCR beta V- and J-gene trimming was reported in a later analysis.

CDR3 length: 17 amino acids. Germline trimming cut 4 bases from V and 4 bases from J; bases unmatched to any gene: 12. Germline lookup yields CDR1 MNHNS and CDR2 SASEGT. The receptor comes from a man aged 30 to 45 in good health and CMV-seronegative. Sequenced sample: PBMCs. The V call is TRBV6-1, the J call TRBJ2-2; TRBD1 matches at 7 bases. The CDR3 region has the DNA TGTGCCAGCAGTGGAGGCGTGAGGGGGCGCGGCACCGGGGAGCTGTTTTTT. It is translated as CASSGGVRGRGTGELFF.